This TCR beta chain was sequenced in a study of cytomegalovirus exposure and HLA in healthy donors. In the study overall: A data release that came early held 80 million or so unique TCRs from HLA-typed donors. General study findings and limits: Analysis was carried out at a later point, and it linked a missense DCLRE1C variant to TCR beta V- and J-gene trimming. Some V segments (TRBV6-2 and TRBV6-3 among them) were excluded as indistinguishable.

Turning to this clone: The target antigen is unknown.

V lost 5 bases and J lost 5; bases outside the gene matches: 11. The CDR3 runs 15 residues. Germline V gene data show CDR1 as SEHNR and CDR2 as FQNEAQ (reference sequence). The donors were healthy bone marrow donors. The study ran its PCR with 60 Vbeta and 13 Jbeta primers. Some clones are missing from TCRdb's copy, which holds only in-frame ones; the method was immunoSEQ multiplex PCR. The sample includes roughly 160,000 clones, over 75% of them seen just once. The rearrangement joins TRBV7-9 to TRBJ1-1; 7 bases are shared with TRBD1. Sequenced material: PBMCs. The source is a woman aged 45-65 years in good health and CMV-seropositive. As DNA, the CDR3 is TGTGCCAGCAGCGTCCTAGGGGGCGGTGGGACTGAAGCTTTCTTT. Encoded protein: CASSVLGGGGTEAFF.